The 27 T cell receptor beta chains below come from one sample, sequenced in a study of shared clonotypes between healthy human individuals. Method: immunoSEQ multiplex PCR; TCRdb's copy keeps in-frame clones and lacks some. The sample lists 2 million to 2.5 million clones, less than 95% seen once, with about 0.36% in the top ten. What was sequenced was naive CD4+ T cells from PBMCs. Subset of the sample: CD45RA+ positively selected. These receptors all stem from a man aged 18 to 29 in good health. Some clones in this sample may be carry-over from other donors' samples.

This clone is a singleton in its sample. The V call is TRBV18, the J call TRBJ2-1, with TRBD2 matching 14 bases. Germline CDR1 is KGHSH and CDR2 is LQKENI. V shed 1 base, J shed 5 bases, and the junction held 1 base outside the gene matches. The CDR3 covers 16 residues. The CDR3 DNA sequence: TGTGCCAGCTCACCACGGGGACTAGCGGGGGACAATGAGCAGTTCTTC. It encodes CASSPRGLAGDNEQFF.

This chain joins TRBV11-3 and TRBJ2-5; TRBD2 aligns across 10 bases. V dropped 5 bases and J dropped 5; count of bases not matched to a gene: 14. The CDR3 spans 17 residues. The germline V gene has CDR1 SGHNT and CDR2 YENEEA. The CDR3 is CASSLPTSGEGGETQYF. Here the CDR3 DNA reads TGTGCCAGCAGCCTCCCCACTAGCGGGGAAGGGGGGGAGACCCAGTACTTC.

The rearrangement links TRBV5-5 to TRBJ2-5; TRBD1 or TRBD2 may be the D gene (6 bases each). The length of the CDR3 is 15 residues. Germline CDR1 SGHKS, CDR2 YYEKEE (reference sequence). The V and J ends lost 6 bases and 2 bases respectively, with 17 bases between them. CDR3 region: CASTRTVGLQETQYF. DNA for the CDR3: TGTGCCAGCACCCGGACAGTCGGACTACAAGAGACCCAGTACTTC.

Here the CDR3 reads CASSPGAGGFTEAFF. The CDR3 region has the DNA TGTGCCAGCAGCCCCGGGGCAGGGGGGTTCACTGAAGCTTTCTTT. The chain uses TRBV7-9 and TRBJ1-1, with 7 nucleotides matching TRBD1. V lost 5 bases, J lost 4 bases, and 10 bases stayed unmatched. The CDR3 consists of 15 residues. Germline assignment: CDR1 SEHNR and CDR2 FQNEAQ (reference sequence).

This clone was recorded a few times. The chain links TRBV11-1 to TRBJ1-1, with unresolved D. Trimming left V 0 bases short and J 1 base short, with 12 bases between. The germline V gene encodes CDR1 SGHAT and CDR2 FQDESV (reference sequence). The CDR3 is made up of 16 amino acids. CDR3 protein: CASSLAGRGRNTEAFF. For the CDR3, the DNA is TGTGCCAGCAGCTTAGCAGGGAGAGGGAGGAACACTGAAGCTTTCTTT.

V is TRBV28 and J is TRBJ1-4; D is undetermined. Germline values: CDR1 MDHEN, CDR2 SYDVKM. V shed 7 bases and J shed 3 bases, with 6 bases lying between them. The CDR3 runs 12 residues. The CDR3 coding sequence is TGTGCCAGCACCCTGTCTAATGAAAAACTGTTTTTT. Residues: CASTLSNEKLFF.

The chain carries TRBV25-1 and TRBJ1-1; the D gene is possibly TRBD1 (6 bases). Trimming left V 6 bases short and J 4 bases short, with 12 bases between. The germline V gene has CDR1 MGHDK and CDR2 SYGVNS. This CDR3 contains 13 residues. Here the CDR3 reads CASRGEGGTEAFF. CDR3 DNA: TGTGCCAGCAGGGGGGAGGGGGGCACTGAAGCTTTCTTT.

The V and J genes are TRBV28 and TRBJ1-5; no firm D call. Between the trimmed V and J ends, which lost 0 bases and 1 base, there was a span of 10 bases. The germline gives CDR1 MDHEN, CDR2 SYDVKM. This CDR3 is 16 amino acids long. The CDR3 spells CASSLWGRGSNQPQHF. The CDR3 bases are TGTGCCAGCAGTTTATGGGGTCGCGGGAGCAATCAGCCCCAGCATTTT.

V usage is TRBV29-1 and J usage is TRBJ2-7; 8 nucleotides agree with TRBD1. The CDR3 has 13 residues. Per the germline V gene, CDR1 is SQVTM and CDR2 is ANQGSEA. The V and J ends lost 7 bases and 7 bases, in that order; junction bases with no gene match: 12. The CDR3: CSAGRQGHGEQYF. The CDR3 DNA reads TGCAGCGCGGGACGACAGGGGCACGGTGAGCAGTACTTC.

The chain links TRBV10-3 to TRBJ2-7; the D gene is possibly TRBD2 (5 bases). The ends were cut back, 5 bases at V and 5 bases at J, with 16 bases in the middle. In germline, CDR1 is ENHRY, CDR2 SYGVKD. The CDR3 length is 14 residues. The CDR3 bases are TGTGCCATCAGTCCGGGATTAACTGGCCACGAGCAGTACTTC. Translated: CAISPGLTGHEQYF.

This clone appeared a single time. The CDR3 loop is CASSVEAWGRETQYF. CDR3 nucleotide sequence: TGTGCCAGCAGCGTAGAAGCGTGGGGGCGTGAGACCCAGTACTTC. The chain combines TRBV9 with TRBJ2-5; a weak D match, TRBD1 (6 bases). Germline CDR1 is SGDLS and CDR2 is YYNGEE. The CDR3 has 15 residues. V shed 0 bases and J shed 5 bases, with 14 bases lying between them. The full variable domain, in which reference TRBV9 and TRBJ2-5 provide the parts outside the CDR3, is DSGVTQTPKHLITATGQRVTLRCSPRSGDLSVYWYQQSLDQGLQFLIQYYNGEERAKGNILERFSAQQFPDLHSELNLSSLELGDSALYFCASSVEAWGRETQYFGPGTRLLVL.

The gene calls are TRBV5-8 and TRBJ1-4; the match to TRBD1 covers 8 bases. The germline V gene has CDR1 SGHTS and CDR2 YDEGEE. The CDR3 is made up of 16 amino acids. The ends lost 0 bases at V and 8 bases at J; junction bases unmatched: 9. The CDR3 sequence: CASSLVRFRGPEKLFF. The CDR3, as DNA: TGTGCCAGCAGCTTGGTTCGGTTCAGGGGGCCGGAAAAACTGTTTTTT.

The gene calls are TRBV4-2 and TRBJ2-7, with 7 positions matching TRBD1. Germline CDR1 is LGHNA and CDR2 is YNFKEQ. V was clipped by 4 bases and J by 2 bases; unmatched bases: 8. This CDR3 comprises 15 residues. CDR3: CASSLSQGTAYEQYF. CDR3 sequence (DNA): TGTGCCAGCAGCCTCTCCCAAGGGACAGCCTACGAGCAGTACTTC.

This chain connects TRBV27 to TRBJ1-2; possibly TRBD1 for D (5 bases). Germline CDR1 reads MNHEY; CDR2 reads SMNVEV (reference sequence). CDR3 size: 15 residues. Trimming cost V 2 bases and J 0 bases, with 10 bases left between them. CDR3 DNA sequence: TGTGCCAGCAGTTTAAGGGACGGTACTAACTATGGCTACACCTTC. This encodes CASSLRDGTNYGYTF.

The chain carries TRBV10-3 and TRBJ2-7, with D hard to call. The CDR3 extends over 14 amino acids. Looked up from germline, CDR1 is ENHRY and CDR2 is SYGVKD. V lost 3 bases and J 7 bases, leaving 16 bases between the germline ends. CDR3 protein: CAISDGAIPREQYF. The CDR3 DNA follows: TGTGCCATCAGTGATGGCGCCATACCTCGGGAGCAGTACTTC.

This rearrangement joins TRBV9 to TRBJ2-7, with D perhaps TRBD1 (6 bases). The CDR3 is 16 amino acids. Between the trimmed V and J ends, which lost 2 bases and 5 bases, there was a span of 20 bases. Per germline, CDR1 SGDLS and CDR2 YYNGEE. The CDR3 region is CASSVTQEPGDHEQYF. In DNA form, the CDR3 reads TGTGCCAGCAGCGTCACCCAGGAGCCAGGGGACCACGAGCAGTACTTC.

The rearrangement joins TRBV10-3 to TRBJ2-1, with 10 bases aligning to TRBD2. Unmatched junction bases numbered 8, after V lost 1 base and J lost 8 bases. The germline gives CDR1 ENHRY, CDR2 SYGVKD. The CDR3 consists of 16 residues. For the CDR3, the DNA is TGTGCCATCAGTGAGTTGGCTAGCGGGAGAATCTATGAGCAGTTCTTC. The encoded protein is CAISELASGRIYEQFF.

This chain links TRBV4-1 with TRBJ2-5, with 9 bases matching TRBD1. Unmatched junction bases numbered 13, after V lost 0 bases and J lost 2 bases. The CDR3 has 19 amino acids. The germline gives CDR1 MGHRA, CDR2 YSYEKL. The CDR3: CASSQDKGTGFLLQETQYF. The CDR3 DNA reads TGCGCCAGCAGCCAAGACAAGGGGACAGGGTTCCTCCTTCAAGAGACCCAGTACTTC.

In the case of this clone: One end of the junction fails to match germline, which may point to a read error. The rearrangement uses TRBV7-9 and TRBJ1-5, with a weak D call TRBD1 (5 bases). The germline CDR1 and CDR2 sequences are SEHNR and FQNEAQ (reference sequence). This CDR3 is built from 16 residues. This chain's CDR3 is CASSPIGGASNKPQHF. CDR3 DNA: TGTGCCAGCAGCCCTATTGGGGGAGCGAGCAATAAGCCCCAGCATTTT.

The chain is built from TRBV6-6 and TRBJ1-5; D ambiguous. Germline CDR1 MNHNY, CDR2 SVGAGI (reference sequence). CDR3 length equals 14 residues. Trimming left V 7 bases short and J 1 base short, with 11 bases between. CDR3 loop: CASILRSSNQPQHF. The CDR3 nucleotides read TGTGCCAGCATCTTGAGGAGCAGCAATCAGCCCCAGCATTTT.

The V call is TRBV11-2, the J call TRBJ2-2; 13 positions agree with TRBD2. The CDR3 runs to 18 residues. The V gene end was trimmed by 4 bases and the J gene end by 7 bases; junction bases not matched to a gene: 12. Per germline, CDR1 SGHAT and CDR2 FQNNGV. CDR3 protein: CASSSYGTSGERFGELFF. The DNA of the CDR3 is TGTGCCAGCAGCTCCTACGGGACTAGCGGGGAGCGCTTCGGGGAGCTGTTTTTT.

CDR3 DNA sequence: TGTGCCAGCAGACAAGGGGGGGAGAACACTGAAGCTTTCTTT. This codes for CASRQGGENTEAFF. The chain couples TRBV28 to TRBJ1-1, with D possibly being TRBD1 (6 bases). This CDR3 has 14 residues. The germline CDR1 and CDR2 sequences are MDHEN and SYDVKM. Trimming stripped 6 bases from V and 1 base from J, with 12 bases between.

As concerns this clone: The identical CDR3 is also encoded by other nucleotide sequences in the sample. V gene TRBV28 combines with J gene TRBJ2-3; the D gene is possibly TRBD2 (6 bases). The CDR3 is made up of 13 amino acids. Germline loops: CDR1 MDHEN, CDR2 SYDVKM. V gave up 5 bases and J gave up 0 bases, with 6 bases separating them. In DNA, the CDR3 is TGTGCCAGCAGTAGCGGGAGCACAGATACGCAGTATTTT. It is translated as CASSSGSTDTQYF.

The CDR3, as DNA: TGTGCCAGCAGTTTTACCCAGGGTTCTGGGGCCAACGTCCTGACTTTC. This translates into CASSFTQGSGANVLTF. The chain employs TRBV6-5 and TRBJ2-6; D might be TRBD1 (5 bases). CDR3 length equals 16 residues. The germline V gene has CDR1 MNHEY and CDR2 SVGAGI. V lost 4 bases and J lost 1, with 11 bases in between.

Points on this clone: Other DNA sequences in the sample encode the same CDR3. CDR3 nucleotides: TGCGCCAGCAGCTTGGGAGGGTCGAGCACAGATACGCAGTATTTT. This gives the protein CASSLGGSSTDTQYF. The chain carries TRBV5-1 and TRBJ2-3, with D maybe TRBD2 (5 bases). The V end lost 0 bases, the J end lost 0 bases, and 8 bases lay between the germline ends. CDR1 and CDR2 (germline): SGHRS, YFSETQ. This CDR3 has 15 residues. Full variable domain (rest looked up from reference TRBV5-1 and TRBJ2-3): KAGVTQTPRYLIKTRGQQVTLSCSPISGHRSVSWYQQTPGQGLQFLFEYFSETQRNKGNFPGRFSGRQFSNSRSEMNVSTLELGDSALYLCASSLGGSSTDTQYFGPGTRLTVL.

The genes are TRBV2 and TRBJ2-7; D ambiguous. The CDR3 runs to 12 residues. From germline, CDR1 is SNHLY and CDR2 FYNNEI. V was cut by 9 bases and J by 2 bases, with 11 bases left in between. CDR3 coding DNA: TGTGCCAGTTGTCTGGGGACCTACGAGCAGTACTTC. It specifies CASCLGTYEQYF.

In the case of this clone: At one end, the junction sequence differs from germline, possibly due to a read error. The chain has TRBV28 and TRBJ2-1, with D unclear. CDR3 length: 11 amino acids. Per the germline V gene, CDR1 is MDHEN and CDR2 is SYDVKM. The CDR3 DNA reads TGTGCCACCAGTCGAAGGAATGAGCAGTTCTTC. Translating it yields CATSRRNEQFF.